This T cell receptor beta chain was identified in a study of T cell clonotyping in hematopoietic cell transplantation. Study-level findings and limits: No sorting was done, leaving CD4 and CD8 contributions mixed.

Notes on this clone: The antigen is not known.

Time point in this sample: recipient sample about 28 days before transplant, after cytoreduction. Some clones are missing from TCRdb's copy, which holds only in-frame ones; the method was immunoSEQ multiplex PCR. This table has around 80,000 clones, 90% to 97% appearing once. CDR3 length: 13 amino acids. The V and J ends lost 1 base and 7 bases respectively, with 5 bases between them. From germline, CDR1 is SGHAT and CDR2 FQNNGV. V gene TRBV11-2 combines with J gene TRBJ1-6; D not resolved. The specimen was peripheral blood mononuclear cells, collected before stem cell transplant. The clonotype originates from a woman aged 45 to 65 with acute myeloid leukemia. Some clones in this sample may be carry-over from other donors' samples. The CDR3 DNA follows: TGTGCCAGCAGCTTAGTCGTGAATTCACCCCTCCACTTT. This gives the protein CASSLVVNSPLHF.